These T cell receptor beta chains were read from a single sample in a study of T-cell reconstitution after alpha-beta-depleted transplantation in children. TCRdb re-called the PCR reads with MiXCR, one entry per CDR3 protein. The sample yields about 260,000 distinct CDR3 sequences, around a tenth seen once. The sample consisted of peripheral blood, taken 180 days after TCRalphabeta/CD19-depleted stem cell transplant. The receptors derive from a male patient between 2 and 15 years old who had a stem cell transplant for chronic granulomatous disease, so the T cells may come from the graft donor. CDR3s include the opening cysteine and the closing phenylalanine or tryptophan. Each record gives: V gene, J gene, D gene, clone size, CDR3 DNA, CDR3 protein. D genes are given only for firm matches. Not all rows give a size; the values are once, few, many and, for expanded clones, a class.

>TRBV12-3/TRBV12-4|TRBJ1-1|-|many
TGTGCCAGCAGTTTTTTGGTCGGGAGACAGTTGAACACTGAAGCTTTCTTT
CASSFLVGRQLNTEAFF
>TRBV20-1|TRBJ2-2|-|few
TGCAGTGCTAGAGTACCCAGGGTAGCCGGGGAGCTGTTTTTT
CSARVPRVAGELFF
>TRBV4-3|TRBJ2-7|-|many
TGCGCCAGCAGCCCCTCCCCAGGATCCTACGAGCAGTACTTC
CASSPSPGSYEQYF
>TRBV18|TRBJ1-1|-|many
TGTGCCAGCTCACCACAGGGAGGAAACATGAACACTGAAGCTTTCTTT
CASSPQGGNMNTEAFF
>TRBV28|TRBJ2-4|TRBD1|-
TGTGCCAGCAGTCAAGGACAGGGGACCACTCAGTACTTC
CASSQGQGTTQYF
>TRBV12-3/TRBV12-4|TRBJ1-2|-|many
TGTGCCAGCAGACCCCAAGAATGGGGGGACTATGGCTACACCTTC
CASRPQEWGDYGYTF
>TRBV28|TRBJ2-5|TRBD2|many
TGTGCCAGCAGTTTATACGTAGCGGGAGGGAGAGAGACCCAGTACTTC
CASSLYVAGGRETQYF
>TRBV20-1|TRBJ2-2|-|many
TGCAGTGCCCTAGATTTGAACACCGGGGAGCTGTTTTTT
CSALDLNTGELFF
>TRBV7-2|TRBJ2-7|-|many
TGTGCCAGCAGCTCAGACCGCGGGTCTTTCCACGAGCAGTACTTC
CASSSDRGSFHEQYF
>TRBV27|TRBJ2-5|TRBD2|many
TGTGCCAGCAGTCCTAGGACTAGCGGGGGGCGGGAGACCCAGTACTTC
CASSPRTSGGRETQYF
>TRBV12-3/TRBV12-4|TRBJ2-7|-|many
TGTGCCAGCAGCCGCTCCCTGTCGGACTACGAGCAGTACTTC
CASSRSLSDYEQYF
>TRBV4-3|TRBJ2-1|TRBD2|many
TGCGCCAGCAGCCAAACCTCGGGACTAGCGGAACACAATGAGCAGTTCTTC
CASSQTSGLAEHNEQFF
>TRBV10-3|TRBJ2-7|TRBD2|many
TGTGCCATCAGTGAGCGGGAGGGCTACGAGCAGTACTTC
CAISEREGYEQYF
>TRBV4-3|TRBJ1-3|-|many
TGCGCCAGCAGCCAGAATACAGGGTATCCTGGAAACACCATATATTTT
CASSQNTGYPGNTIYF
>TRBV28|TRBJ2-1|-|-
TGTGCCAGCAGCCCTATCCGGCTAGGGCCCTACAATGAGCAGTTCTTC
CASSPIRLGPYNEQFF
>TRBV5-1|TRBJ2-1|-|many
TGCGCCAGCAGCTTGGTGGTGGCAGGGACCCATGAGCAGTTCTTC
CASSLVVAGTHEQFF
>TRBV5-1|TRBJ2-7|-|many
TGCGCCAGCAGCTGGGACATCCTTAACGAGCAGTACTTC
CASSWDILNEQYF
>TRBV9|TRBJ2-5|-|many
TGTGCCAGCAGCGTAGTATTCGGAGAGACCCAGTACTTC
CASSVVFGETQYF
>TRBV24-1|TRBJ2-3|-|many
TGTGCCACCAGTGACCGTGCCCCGATCGGAGATACGCAGTATTTT
CATSDRAPIGDTQYF
>TRBV5-1|TRBJ1-4|-|many
TGCGCCAGCAGCCCCCGCGGAGGAACTAATGAAAAACTGTTTTTT
CASSPRGGTNEKLFF
>TRBV7-2|TRBJ2-2|-|many
TGTGCCAGCAGCTTAGCAGTGCAAATAAGGGGAACCGGGGAGCTGTTTTTT
CASSLAVQIRGTGELFF
>TRBV20-1|TRBJ2-7|-|many
TGCAGTGCTAGTCCCGTTACTAGGAGCCCTTTATACGAGCAGTACTTC
CSASPVTRSPLYEQYF
>TRBV9|TRBJ2-7|TRBD1|many
TGTGCCAGCAGCGCAAAAGGACAGGGCCCCTACGAGCAGTACTTC
CASSAKGQGPYEQYF
>TRBV15|TRBJ2-1|-|many
TGTGCCACCAGACTGACCGAGAGCTCCTACAATGAGCAGTTCTTC
CATRLTESSYNEQFF
>TRBV13|TRBJ2-1|-|-
TGTGCCAGCACCCCGGCCAGCGGGTTGAGCTCCTACAATGAGCAGTTCTTC
CASTPASGLSSYNEQFF
>TRBV20-1|TRBJ2-7|-|many
TGCAGTGCTACGGACAGCAAGACCTACGAGCAGTACTTC
CSATDSKTYEQYF
>TRBV20-1|TRBJ2-7|-|many
TGCAGTGGGGGGATTTTTTTCCTACATTCCTACGAGCAGTACTTC
CSGGIFFLHSYEQYF
>TRBV20-1|TRBJ1-6|-|many
TGCAGTGCTAGAGCTCTAAAGGGGAAAAAACAGGGTCCACGCTCCTATAATTCACCCCTCCACTTT
CSARALKGKKQGPRSYNSPLHF
>TRBV7-2|TRBJ1-1|TRBD1|many
TGTGCCAGCAGCCCGACGGGCAGGGGGCTGGGTGAAGCTTTCTTT
CASSPTGRGLGEAFF
>TRBV5-5|TRBJ2-1|TRBD2|many
TGTGCCAGCAGCACGGACGGGCGGGGGGGATTGGGTGAGCAGTTCTTC
CASSTDGRGGLGEQFF
>TRBV9|TRBJ2-1|-|many
TGTGCCAGCAGCGTAGTGAACGGGGCGCCCTACAATGAGCAGTTCTTC
CASSVVNGAPYNEQFF
>TRBV6-5|TRBJ1-2|-|many
TGTGCCAGCAGTTACGGGGTAGAGACATATGGCTACACCTTC
CASSYGVETYGYTF
>TRBV4-1|TRBJ2-3|TRBD1|many
TGCGCCAGCCGCAACCGACAGGGAGAGGATACGCAGTATTTT
CASRNRQGEDTQYF
>TRBV5-1|TRBJ2-6|TRBD1|many
TGCGCCAGCAGCGGCGGGACAGGGAGAGCTGGGGCCAACGTCCTGACTTTC
CASSGGTGRAGANVLTF
>TRBV3-1|TRBJ2-4|-|-
TGTGCCACCAGCCGAGAAATAGCAGGGGCAAGGGGAAACATTCAGTACTTC
CATSREIAGARGNIQYF
>TRBV19|TRBJ2-5|TRBD2|many
TGTGCCAGTAGTATCGCCGGGAGGGCCGGTCCGGGCGCGGTGGAGACCCAGTACTTC
CASSIAGRAGPGAVETQYF
>TRBV20-1|TRBJ2-7|TRBD2|many
TGCAGTGCAACTTTTAGCGGGAGGGCAACCTACGAGCAGTACTTC
CSATFSGRATYEQYF
>TRBV7-6|TRBJ2-1|-|many
TGTGCCAGCAGCTTAGTCCAGGGGTACAATGAGCAGTTCTTC
CASSLVQGYNEQFF
>TRBV5-1|TRBJ2-7|-|many
TGCGCCAGCAGCTTGGGTGACTTTTCCTTCATCCGCGAGCAGTACTTC
CASSLGDFSFIREQYF
>TRBV5-1|TRBJ2-1|TRBD2|many
TGCGCCAGCAGCTTGGCCTCGTCGTTTAGCCTAGCGGGGGGGCACAATGAGCAGTTCTTC
CASSLASSFSLAGGHNEQFF
>TRBV3-1|TRBJ1-2|-|-
TGTGCCAGCAGCCAAGCCGCCGGGGTCGATAACTATGGCTACACCTTC
CASSQAAGVDNYGYTF
>TRBV12-3/TRBV12-4|TRBJ2-3|-|few
TGTGCCAGCAGTCTTACAAGGGGTCGTCAAGCGGGCGGCCCTATAGGTACAGATACGCAGTATTTT
CASSLTRGRQAGGPIGTDTQYF
>TRBV28|TRBJ1-5|-|many
TGTGCCAGCAGTTTATTTTTGGTGGGCCAGCCCCAGCATTTT
CASSLFLVGQPQHF
>TRBV20-1|TRBJ2-4|-|many
TGCAGTGCTAGCCCCTTCTCGTTC
CSASPFSF
>TRBV3-1|TRBJ2-3|TRBD2|many
TGTGCCAGCAGCCAAGGCCTAGCGGGTCACACAGATACGCAGTATTTT
CASSQGLAGHTDTQYF
>TRBV11-2|TRBJ2-1|TRBD2|few
TGTGCCAGCAGCTTGGGCGGGGGGGATTACAATGAGCAGTTCTTC
CASSLGGGDYNEQFF